The 20 T cell receptor beta chains in this list originate from one sample, sequenced in a study of cytomegalovirus exposure and HLA in healthy donors. Amplification used 60 Vbeta primers and 13 Jbeta primers. Assay: immunoSEQ multiplex PCR; the TCRdb copy retains only in-frame clones and omits some. The table shows 150,000 to 200,000 clones, with roughly 84% occurring only once. The specimen sequenced was PBMCs. These TCRs come from a boy under 18 in good health and CMV-seronegative.

In DNA form, the CDR3 reads TGTGCCATCAGTCCCGTCCCCGGGACTAGCGATTCCTACGAGCAGTACTTC. Protein sequence: CAISPVPGTSDSYEQYF. The chain uses TRBV10-3 and TRBJ2-7, with 10 bases aligning to TRBD2. Looked up from germline, CDR1 is ENHRY and CDR2 is SYGVKD. V shed 5 bases, J shed 1 base, and the junction held 11 bases outside the gene matches. The CDR3 is made up of 17 amino acids.

This clone was recorded only once. This chain links TRBV10-3 with TRBJ1-2, with TRBD1 identical over 8 bases. CDR3 length: 14 amino acids. Germline CDR1 ENHRY, CDR2 SYGVKD. V shed 5 bases, J shed 3 bases, and the junction held 5 bases outside the gene matches. The CDR3 DNA sequence: TGTGCCATCAGTCGGGACAGGAATGACTATGGCTACACCTTC. Its translation: CAISRDRNDYGYTF.

V usage is TRBV6-4 and J usage is TRBJ2-7; D is unclear. Deletions cut 7 bases from V and 5 bases from J, with 15 bases between. CDR1 is MRHNA and CDR2 is SNTAGT in the germline V gene. There are 13 residues in the CDR3. CDR3 in DNA: TGTGCCAGCATTAGACGATCAGACAACGAGCAGTACTTC. This codes for CASIRRSDNEQYF.

This clone was observed a single time. V gene TRBV30 combines with J gene TRBJ1-1; 10 bases fit TRBD1. Unmatched junction bases numbered 7, after V lost 4 bases and J lost 11 bases. In germline, CDR1 is GTSNPN, CDR2 SVGIG (reference sequence). The CDR3 is 12 amino acids. CDR3 amino acids: CAWTFSGQGAFF. CDR3 sequence (DNA): TGTGCCTGGACCTTTTCGGGACAGGGGGCTTTCTTT.

The V gene is TRBV29-1, the J gene TRBJ2-1; no reliable D call. Trimming cost V 4 bases and J 0 bases, with 13 bases left between them. There are 15 residues in the CDR3. Per germline, CDR1 SQVTM and CDR2 ANQGSEA. CDR3 sequence reads: CSVVPGRSSYNEQFF. DNA of the CDR3: TGCAGCGTTGTCCCCGGTCGGAGCTCCTACAATGAGCAGTTCTTC.

The rearrangement uses TRBV20-1 and TRBJ2-7; a possible D gene is TRBD2 (6 bases). There are 11 residues in the CDR3. Germline CDR1 is DFQATT and CDR2 is SNEGSKA (reference sequence). V was pared by 1 base and J by 6 bases, with 7 bases between. CDR3 coding DNA: TGCAGTGCTAGAGGCGGGGTCGAGCAGTACTTC. Encoded protein: CSARGGVEQYF.

In nucleotides, the CDR3 is TGTGCCAGCTCACCGACTAGCGGTTCCTACGAGCAGTACTTC. As protein: CASSPTSGSYEQYF. This sequence joins TRBV18 and TRBJ2-7; 9 bases align to TRBD2. CDR3 length: 14 residues. Germline-derived CDR1 and CDR2 are KGHSH and LQKENI. J was trimmed by 1 base and V by 3 bases; bases with no gene match: 1. Based on the CDR3 plus reference TRBV18 and TRBJ2-7, the full variable domain is NAGVMQNPRHLVRRRGQEARLRCSPMKGHSHVYWYRQLPEEGLKFMVYLQKENIIDESGMPKERFSAEFPKEGPSILRIQQVVRGDSAAYFCASSPTSGSYEQYFGPGTRLTVT.

This clone is a singleton in its sample. Other DNA sequences of this sample code for an identical CDR3. The CDR3, as DNA: TGCAGCGCGGCAGACTACACAGCTAACTATGGCTACACCTTC. Its protein is CSAADYTANYGYTF. The chain carries TRBV29-1 and TRBJ1-2; D unresolved. Trimming cost V 7 bases and J 0 bases, with 15 bases left between them. Germline V gene data show CDR1 as SQVTM and CDR2 as ANQGSEA. The CDR3 extends over 14 amino acids.

The V call is TRBV2, the J call TRBJ1-1, with 8 bases aligning to TRBD1. This CDR3 comprises 14 residues. Losses at the gene ends were 7 bases for V and 0 bases for J; bases not matched to a gene: 4. From germline, CDR1 is SNHLY and CDR2 FYNNEI. In nucleotides, the CDR3 is TGTGCCAGCAACCCGACAGGGGTGAACACTGAAGCTTTCTTT. Amino acids: CASNPTGVNTEAFF.

The chain links TRBV6-6 to TRBJ2-7, with D possibly matching TRBD2 (5 bases). Germline V gene lookup returns CDR1 MNHNY and CDR2 SVGAGI (reference sequence). Trimming cost V 1 base and J 5 bases, with 9 bases left between them. The CDR3 has 13 amino acids. The CDR3 spells CASSYYARDEQYF. In DNA form, the CDR3 reads TGTGCCAGCAGTTACTACGCGAGGGACGAGCAGTACTTC.

Only a few counts were recorded for this clone. The chain uses TRBV11-2 and TRBJ1-1; 8 bases are a match to TRBD1. The CDR3 totals 15 residues. Trimming cost V 3 bases and J 4 bases; bases outside gene matches: 7. In germline, CDR1 is SGHAT, CDR2 FQNNGV. The CDR3, as DNA: TGTGCCAGCAGCTTGCAACAGGGGGGGACCACTGAAGCTTTCTTT. Translation gives CASSLQQGGTTEAFF.

The genes are TRBV7-9 and TRBJ2-5; TRBD1 might be the D (8 bases). From germline, CDR1 is SEHNR and CDR2 FQNEAQ (reference sequence). V was trimmed by 3 bases and J by 0 bases, leaving 14 bases between them. The CDR3 contains 16 residues. The CDR3 spells CASSFKQGGYQETQYF. The CDR3 region has the DNA TGTGCCAGCAGCTTCAAACAGGGGGGGTACCAAGAGACCCAGTACTTC.

This sequence joins TRBV2 and TRBJ1-4; TRBD1 matches 7 bases. After removal of 1 base from V and 6 bases from J, the junction contained 2 bases not matched to a gene. Germline CDR1 reads SNHLY; CDR2 reads FYNNEI. The CDR3 length is 14 residues. In nucleotides, the CDR3 is TGTGCCAGCAGTGAAGGCGACAGGGATGAAAAACTGTTTTTT. Protein: CASSEGDRDEKLFF.

The V call is TRBV5-1, the J call TRBJ1-2; D is undetermined. There are 17 residues in the CDR3. In germline, CDR1 is SGHRS, CDR2 YFSETQ. V gave up 1 base and J gave up 0 bases, with 16 bases separating them. The CDR3 DNA is TGCGCCAGCAGCTTGATTCCCGGCGGGGTGGCTAACTATGGCTACACCTTC. This codes for CASSLIPGGVANYGYTF.

The chain couples TRBV27 to TRBJ2-2, with 9 bases that match TRBD2. The CDR3 totals 17 residues. CDR1 and CDR2 from the germline V gene are MNHEY and SMNVEV (reference sequence). Trimming at V came to 6 bases and at J to 6 bases, leaving 14 bases not matched to a gene. The CDR3 region is CASRVRRREGRAGELFF. CDR3 nucleotides: TGTGCCAGCAGGGTACGACGGCGGGAGGGCCGGGCCGGGGAGCTGTTTTTT.

The chain carries TRBV30 and TRBJ1-4, with 10 bases identical to TRBD1. From germline, CDR1 is GTSNPN and CDR2 SVGIG (reference sequence). The CDR3 sequence is 16 residues long. J lost 8 bases, V lost 1 base, and 10 bases had no gene match. This chain's CDR3 is CAWSGLRQGAYEKLFF. As DNA, the CDR3 is TGTGCCTGGAGTGGGCTCAGACAGGGGGCGTACGAAAAACTGTTTTTT.

CDR3 nucleotide sequence: TGTGCCAGTAGTACTACGATCCTAGCGTTGAATGAGCAGTTCTTC. It codes for CASSTTILALNEQFF. The V and J genes are TRBV19 and TRBJ2-1; a possible D gene is TRBD2 (6 bases). V lost 4 bases to trimming and J lost 7 bases, with 17 bases between them. CDR1 is LNHDA and CDR2 is SQIVND in the germline V gene (reference sequence). The CDR3 is 15 residues long.

The chain recombines TRBV7-3 with TRBJ1-1; D unresolved. Germline V gene sequence: CDR1 SGHTA, CDR2 FQGTGA. There are 14 residues in the CDR3. Trimming stripped 5 bases from V and 1 base from J, with 11 bases between. The CDR3 is CASSVGLTNTEAFF. CDR3 nucleotide sequence: TGTGCCAGCAGCGTCGGACTGACGAACACTGAAGCTTTCTTT. Drawing the rest from reference TRBV7-3 and TRBJ1-1, the complete variable domain is GAGVSQTPSNKVTEKGKYVELRCDPISGHTALYWYRQSLGQGPEFLIYFQGTGAADDSGLPNDRFFAVRPEGSVSTLKIQRTERGDSAVYLCASSVGLTNTEAFFGQGTRLTVV.

The CDR3: CASSFSPVENEKLFF. Here the CDR3 DNA reads TGTGCCAGCAGCTTCTCGCCGGTAGAGAATGAAAAACTGTTTTTT. This sequence joins TRBV13 and TRBJ1-4; D gene uncertain. The CDR3 totals 15 residues. Germline CDR1 reads PRHDT; CDR2 reads FYEKMQ (reference sequence). V shed 3 bases and J shed 5 bases, with 13 bases lying between them.

V is TRBV5-1 and J is TRBJ2-2; 8 nucleotides align to TRBD1. The length of the CDR3 is 14 residues. Germline lookup yields CDR1 SGHRS and CDR2 YFSETQ. V was pared by 5 bases and J by 6 bases, with 6 bases of the junction left unmatched. The DNA of the CDR3 is TGCGCCAGCAGTACAGGGGGTATTCCCGGGGAGCTGTTTTTT. It encodes CASSTGGIPGELFF.